The next 21 T cell receptor beta chains were all read from a single sample in a study of blood T cell repertoires in COVID-19. Using immunoSEQ multiplex PCR, the repertoire was profiled, and TCRdb retains in-frame clones only, with some absent. The sample lists 150,000 to 250,000 clones; approximately 80% were seen once. Sequencing was done on a sample of PBMCs or T cells enriched from blood (not recorded which). These receptors were obtained from a man aged 40-50 years who had recovered from COVID-19.

This rearrangement joins TRBV12-3 or TRBV12-4 to TRBJ2-1; no reliable D call. This CDR3 comprises 11 residues. Trimming left V 2 bases short and J 9 bases short, with 5 bases between. The CDR3 is CASSLSGEQFF. The CDR3 DNA sequence: TGTGCCAGCAGTTTATCGGGTGAGCAGTTCTTC.

The chain couples TRBV3-1 (or the pseudogene TRBV3-2) to TRBJ1-4; no definite D call. V was shortened by 9 bases and J by 6 bases, with 11 bases between the two germline ends. The germline V gene encodes CDR1 LGHDT and CDR2 YNNKEL (reference sequence). This CDR3 region has 12 residues. Written as DNA, the CDR3 is TGTGCCAGTTCTAATTTCGATGAAAAACTGTTTTTT. Amino acid sequence: CASSNFDEKLFF.

This sequence joins TRBV4-2 and TRBJ1-4; maybe TRBD1 (5 bases). CDR3 length equals 16 residues. CDR1 LGHNA and CDR2 YNFKEQ come from the germline V gene. The V and J ends lost 4 bases and 12 bases respectively, with 24 bases between them. The CDR3 is CASSLEVTGIAPELFF. The CDR3 DNA is TGTGCCAGCAGCCTTGAAGTAACAGGTATCGCCCCGGAACTGTTTTTT.

This sequence joins TRBV28 and TRBJ2-5; possible D gene TRBD1, 6 bases. The CDR3 totals 14 residues. The V and J ends lost 6 bases and 6 bases respectively, with 17 bases between them. Germline V gene data show CDR1 as MDHEN and CDR2 as SYDVKM. In DNA form, the CDR3 reads TGTGCCAGCAGCCTGGGTGGGGGCGGAAAGACCCAGTACTTC. Its protein product is CASSLGGGGKTQYF.

V is TRBV4-3 and J is TRBJ1-2; D remains ambiguous. The CDR3 length is 13 residues. Germline lookup yields CDR1 LGHNA and CDR2 YSLEER. V was shortened by 2 bases and J by 5 bases, with 9 bases between the two germline ends. The CDR3 reads CASSQKSGYGYTF. Written as DNA, the CDR3 is TGCGCCAGCAGCCAAAAAAGCGGGTATGGCTACACCTTC.

The chain carries TRBV7-2 and TRBJ1-2; no firm D call. V was shortened by 1 base and J by 2 bases, with 11 bases between the two germline ends. CDR1 and CDR2 (germline): SGHTA, FQGNSA. This CDR3 comprises 15 residues. The CDR3 region has the DNA TGTGCCAGCAGCTTAGACGGCGGATCGAACTATGGCTACACCTTC. Its translation: CASSLDGGSNYGYTF. Variable domain in full (rest from reference TRBV7-2 and TRBJ1-2): GAGVSQSPSNKVTEKGKDVELRCDPISGHTALYWYRQSLGQGLEFLIYFQGNSAPDKSGLPSDRFSAERTGGSVSTLTIQRTQQEDSAVYLCASSLDGGSNYGYTFGSGTRLTVV.

J is TRBJ2-3 and V is TRBV29-1; D gene uncertain. Trimming removed 2 bases from V and 0 bases from J, with 6 bases in between. In germline, CDR1 is SQVTM, CDR2 ANQGSEA. The CDR3 consists of 13 residues. This CDR3 is CSVESSSTDTQYF. The CDR3 coding sequence is TGCAGCGTTGAATCGTCTAGCACAGATACGCAGTATTTT.

The J gene is TRBJ2-7, the V gene TRBV6-5; no clear D gene. This CDR3 region has 15 residues. Trimming stripped 0 bases from V and 3 bases from J, with 12 bases between. The germline CDR1 and CDR2 sequences are MNHEY and SVGAGI. The CDR3 DNA sequence: TGTGCCAGCAGTTACTCGAGTAACCTCTTCTACGAGCAGTACTTC. Protein: CASSYSSNLFYEQYF.

This chain joins TRBV5-1 and TRBJ2-5, with 10 bases aligning to TRBD2. The CDR3 length is 15 residues. The junction had 3 bases not matched to a gene; V was cut back by 4 bases and J by 0 bases. Germline V gene data show CDR1 as SGHRS and CDR2 as YFSETQ. The CDR3, as DNA: TGCGCCAGCAGCCGGACTAGCGGAGACCAAGAGACCCAGTACTTC. Protein: CASSRTSGDQETQYF.

V gene TRBV28 combines with J gene TRBJ1-4, with 7 bases aligning to TRBD1. The CDR3 length is 12 residues. Germline-derived CDR1 and CDR2 are MDHEN and SYDVKM. Losses at the gene ends were 9 bases for V and 5 bases for J; bases not matched to a gene: 3. CDR3 bases: TGTGCCAGTCGACAGGGAAATGAAAAACTGTTTTTT. Protein product: CASRQGNEKLFF.

This clone was picked up one time. V is TRBV2 and J is TRBJ2-3, with TRBD2 matching 9 bases. V shed 4 bases, J shed 4 bases, and the junction held 9 bases outside the gene matches. Germline V CDR1 and CDR2: SNHLY, FYNNEI. This CDR3 has 16 residues. CDR3 sequence (DNA): TGTGCCAGCAGTGGGGCTAGCGGGATTTTTTCAGATACGCAGTATTTT. Protein product: CASSGASGIFSDTQYF.

J is TRBJ1-6 and V is TRBV11-2; D is possibly TRBD1 (5 bases). CDR3 length: 17 residues. The ends were cut back, 5 bases at V and 5 bases at J, with 19 bases in the middle. The germline gives CDR1 SGHAT, CDR2 FQNNGV. The CDR3 DNA sequence: TGTGCCAGCAGCCCGCCGTGGGGGGGTTTAGATAATTCACCCCTCCACTTT. It is translated as CASSPPWGGLDNSPLHF.

This clone was seen a single time. The V gene is TRBV2, the J gene TRBJ1-2; D perhaps matches TRBD1 (6 bases). This CDR3 spans 15 amino acids. V lost 2 bases to trimming and J lost 4 bases, with 14 bases between them. CDR1 SNHLY and CDR2 FYNNEI come from the germline V gene. The CDR3 here is CASSETQGTSYGYTF. The CDR3 coding sequence is TGTGCCAGCAGTGAAACACAGGGAACTAGCTATGGCTACACCTTC.

The V and J genes are TRBV27 and TRBJ2-1, with 8 positions matching TRBD2. The CDR3 runs 14 residues. With V trimmed by 9 bases and J by 5 bases, 9 bases remained unmatched. Germline CDR1 MNHEY, CDR2 SMNVEV (reference sequence). DNA for the CDR3: TGTGCCAGTAGGACGGGACTAGGCCACAATGAGCAGTTCTTC. This translates into CASRTGLGHNEQFF.

This sequence joins TRBV9 and TRBJ2-1, with 9 bases identical to TRBD2. Germline CDR1 and CDR2: SGDLS and YYNGEE. Trimming at V came to 0 bases and at J to 8 bases, leaving 21 bases not matched to a gene. The CDR3 consists of 20 residues. CDR3 in DNA: TGTGCCAGCAGCGTAGATCCGGTGGGGGTTGGACTAGCGCCTTGGGATGAGCAGTTCTTC. Translated: CASSVDPVGVGLAPWDEQFF.

This clone was seen a few times. V and J are TRBV18 and TRBJ1-6; D is undetermined. The CDR3 covers 15 residues. The V end was cut by 2 bases, the J end by 13 bases, with 18 bases between. Germline V CDR1 and CDR2: KGHSH, LQKENI. CDR3 residues: CASSPSLDGRVPLHF. CDR3 DNA: TGTGCCAGCTCACCAAGTTTGGACGGGAGGGTCCCCCTCCACTTT.

The rearrangement joins TRBV10-2 to TRBJ2-2; 12 positions match TRBD1. The V gene's germline CDR1 is WSHSY and CDR2 SAAADI. J gave up 4 bases and V 6 bases, and 9 bases lay outside the gene matches. The CDR3 extends over 17 amino acids. As DNA, the CDR3 is TGCGCCAGCAGGCGAGGGACAGGGGGCCATCTCACCGGGGAGCTGTTTTTT. Residues: CASRRGTGGHLTGELFF.

The chain recombines TRBV2 with TRBJ2-7; TRBD1 matches 9 bases. The ends lost 7 bases at V and 6 bases at J; junction bases unmatched: 4. The CDR3 contains 12 residues. The V gene's germline CDR1 is SNHLY and CDR2 FYNNEI. CDR3: CASKDRGGEQYV. CDR3 nucleotides: TGTGCCAGCAAGGACAGGGGCGGCGAGCAGTACGTC.

This clone was recorded a few times. The V and J genes are TRBV5-1 and TRBJ2-2; D might be TRBD1 (6 bases). V lost 2 bases, J lost 4 bases, and 15 bases lay in between. The CDR3 extends over 16 amino acids. Germline V gives CDR1 SGHRS, CDR2 YFSETQ. The CDR3: CASSFQTGMGTGELFF. The DNA of the CDR3 is TGCGCCAGCAGCTTTCAAACAGGGATGGGCACCGGGGAGCTGTTTTTT.

The rearrangement uses TRBV18 and TRBJ1-1; maybe TRBD1 (6 bases). Per the germline V gene, CDR1 is KGHSH and CDR2 is LQKENI. The V and J ends lost 2 bases and 2 bases respectively, with 9 bases between them. The CDR3 extends over 14 amino acids. In DNA, the CDR3 is TGTGCCAGCTCACCAACGGACAGTAACACTGAAGCTTTCTTT. It is translated as CASSPTDSNTEAFF.

This sequence joins TRBV28 and TRBJ2-7, with 9 bases lining up with TRBD1. This CDR3 is built from 15 residues. V shed 6 bases and J 3 bases; nucleotides not matched to a gene: 9. Germline V CDR1 and CDR2: MDHEN, SYDVKM. This CDR3 is CASRKPGQGHYEQYF. As DNA, the CDR3 is TGTGCCAGCAGGAAACCGGGACAGGGTCACTACGAGCAGTACTTC.